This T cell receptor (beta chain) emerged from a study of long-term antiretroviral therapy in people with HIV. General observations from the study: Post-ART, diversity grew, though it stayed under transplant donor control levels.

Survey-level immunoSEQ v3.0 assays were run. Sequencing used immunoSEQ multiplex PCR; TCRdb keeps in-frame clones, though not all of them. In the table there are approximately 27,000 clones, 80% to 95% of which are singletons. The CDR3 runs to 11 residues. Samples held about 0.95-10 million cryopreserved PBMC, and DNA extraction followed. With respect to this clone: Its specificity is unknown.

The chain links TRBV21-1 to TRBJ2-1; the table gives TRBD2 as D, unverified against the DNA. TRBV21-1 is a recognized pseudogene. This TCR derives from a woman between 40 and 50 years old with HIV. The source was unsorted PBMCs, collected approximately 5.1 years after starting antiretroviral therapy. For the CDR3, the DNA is TGTGCCAGCTCGGGAACCAATGAGCAGTTCTTC. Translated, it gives CASSGTNEQFF.